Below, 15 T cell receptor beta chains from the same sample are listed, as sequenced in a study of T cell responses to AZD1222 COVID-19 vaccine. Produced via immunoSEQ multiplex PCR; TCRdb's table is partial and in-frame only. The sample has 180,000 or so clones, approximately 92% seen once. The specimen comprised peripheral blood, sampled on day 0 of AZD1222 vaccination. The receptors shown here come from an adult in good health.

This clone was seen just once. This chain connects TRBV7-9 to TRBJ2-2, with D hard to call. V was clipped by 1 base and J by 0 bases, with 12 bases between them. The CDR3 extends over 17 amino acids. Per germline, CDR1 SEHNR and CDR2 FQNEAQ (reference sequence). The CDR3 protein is CASSLGASAANTGELFF. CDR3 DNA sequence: TGTGCCAGCAGCTTAGGGGCCTCAGCTGCGAACACCGGGGAGCTGTTTTTT.

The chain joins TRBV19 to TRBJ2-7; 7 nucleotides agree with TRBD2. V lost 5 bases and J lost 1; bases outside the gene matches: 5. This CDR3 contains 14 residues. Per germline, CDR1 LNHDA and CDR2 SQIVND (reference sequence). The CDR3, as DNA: TGTGCCAGTAGTCTCAGCGGGGAGTCCTACGAGCAGTACTTC. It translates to CASSLSGESYEQYF.

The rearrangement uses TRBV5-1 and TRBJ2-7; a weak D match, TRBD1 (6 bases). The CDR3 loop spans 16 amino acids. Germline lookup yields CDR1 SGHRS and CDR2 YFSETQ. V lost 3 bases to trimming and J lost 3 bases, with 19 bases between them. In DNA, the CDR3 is TGCGCCAGCAGCTCTACAGGGATTGGGGGAGACTACGAGCAGTACTTC. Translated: CASSSTGIGGDYEQYF.

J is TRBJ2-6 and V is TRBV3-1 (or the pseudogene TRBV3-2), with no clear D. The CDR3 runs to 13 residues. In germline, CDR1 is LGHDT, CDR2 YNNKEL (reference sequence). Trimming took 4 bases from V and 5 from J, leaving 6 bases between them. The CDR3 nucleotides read TGTGCCAGCAGCCCCCTACGGGCCAACGTCCTGACTTTC. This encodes CASSPLRANVLTF.

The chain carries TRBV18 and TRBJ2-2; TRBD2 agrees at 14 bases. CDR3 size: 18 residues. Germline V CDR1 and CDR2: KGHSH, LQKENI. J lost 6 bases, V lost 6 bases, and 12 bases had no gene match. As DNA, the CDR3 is TGTGCCAGCTCCCCGCTTATAATGGGACTAGCGGGAGCCGGGGAGCTGTTTTTT. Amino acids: CASSPLIMGLAGAGELFF.

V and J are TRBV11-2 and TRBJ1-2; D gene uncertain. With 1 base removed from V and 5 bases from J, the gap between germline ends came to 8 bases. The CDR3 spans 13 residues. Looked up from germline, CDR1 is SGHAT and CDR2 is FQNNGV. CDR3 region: CASSLAAEYGYTF. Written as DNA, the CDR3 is TGTGCCAGCAGCTTAGCAGCTGAGTATGGCTACACCTTC.

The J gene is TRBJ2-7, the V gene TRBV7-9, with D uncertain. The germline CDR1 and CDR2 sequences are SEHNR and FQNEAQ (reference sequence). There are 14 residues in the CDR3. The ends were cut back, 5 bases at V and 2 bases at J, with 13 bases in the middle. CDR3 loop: CASSHRASPYEQYF. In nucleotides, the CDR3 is TGTGCCAGCAGCCACAGAGCTAGTCCCTACGAGCAGTACTTC.

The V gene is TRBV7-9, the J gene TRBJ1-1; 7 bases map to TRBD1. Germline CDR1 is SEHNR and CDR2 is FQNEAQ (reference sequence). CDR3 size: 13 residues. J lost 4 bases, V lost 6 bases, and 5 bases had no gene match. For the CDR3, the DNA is TGTGCCAGCAGTAAGACAGGGTTCACTGAAGCTTTCTTT. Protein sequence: CASSKTGFTEAFF.

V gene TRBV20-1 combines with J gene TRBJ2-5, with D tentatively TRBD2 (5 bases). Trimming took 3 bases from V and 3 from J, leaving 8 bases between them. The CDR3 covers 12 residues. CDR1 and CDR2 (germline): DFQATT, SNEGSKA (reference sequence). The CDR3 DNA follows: TGCAGTGCTAGTTCGGGGAAAGAGACCCAGTACTTC. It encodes CSASSGKETQYF.

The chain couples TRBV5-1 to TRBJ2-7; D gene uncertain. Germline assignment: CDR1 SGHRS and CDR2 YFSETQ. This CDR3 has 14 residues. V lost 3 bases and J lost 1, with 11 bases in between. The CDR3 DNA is TGCGCCAGCAGCTCCGCAGGATTTTCCTACGAGCAGTACTTC. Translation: CASSSAGFSYEQYF.

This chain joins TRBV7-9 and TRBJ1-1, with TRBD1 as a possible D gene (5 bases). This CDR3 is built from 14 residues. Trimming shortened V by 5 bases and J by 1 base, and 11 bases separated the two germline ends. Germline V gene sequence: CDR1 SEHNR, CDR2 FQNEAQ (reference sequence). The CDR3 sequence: CASSPGTQNTEAFF. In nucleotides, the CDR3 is TGTGCCAGCAGCCCAGGGACGCAGAACACTGAAGCTTTCTTT. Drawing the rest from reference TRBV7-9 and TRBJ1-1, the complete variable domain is DTGVSQNPRHKITKRGQNVTFRCDPISEHNRLYWYRQTLGQGPEFLTYFQNEAQLEKSRLLSDRFSAERPKGSFSTLEIQRTEQGDSAMYLCASSPGTQNTEAFFGQGTRLTVV.

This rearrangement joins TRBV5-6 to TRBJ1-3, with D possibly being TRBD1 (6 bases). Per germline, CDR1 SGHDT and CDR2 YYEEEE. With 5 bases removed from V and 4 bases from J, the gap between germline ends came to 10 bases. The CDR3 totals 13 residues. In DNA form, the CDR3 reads TGTGCCAGCAGTACGGACAGAGGAAACACCATATATTTT. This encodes CASSTDRGNTIYF.

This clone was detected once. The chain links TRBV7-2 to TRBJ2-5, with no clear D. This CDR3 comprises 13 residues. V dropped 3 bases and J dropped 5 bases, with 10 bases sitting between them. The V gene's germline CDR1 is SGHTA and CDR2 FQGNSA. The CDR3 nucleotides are TGTGCCAGCAGCTTCGGAGTGACGGAGACCCAGTACTTC. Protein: CASSFGVTETQYF.

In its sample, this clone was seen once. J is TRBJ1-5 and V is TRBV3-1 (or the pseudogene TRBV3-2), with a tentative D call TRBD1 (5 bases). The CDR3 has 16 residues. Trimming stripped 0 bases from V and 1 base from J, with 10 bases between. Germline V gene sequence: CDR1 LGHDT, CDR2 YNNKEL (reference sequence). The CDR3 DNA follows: TGTGCCAGCAGCCAAGATCATGGGGGGAGCAATCAGCCCCAGCATTTT. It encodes CASSQDHGGSNQPQHF.

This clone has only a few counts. The CDR3 here is CASSFNGRAEAFF. The CDR3 bases are TGTGCCAGCAGCTTCAACGGACGGGCTGAAGCTTTCTTT. The chain has TRBV5-4 and TRBJ1-1, with unresolved D. The CDR3 spans 13 residues. Germline lookup yields CDR1 SGHNT and CDR2 YYREEE (reference sequence). V gave up 2 bases and J gave up 6 bases, with 11 bases separating them.